The 30 T cell receptor beta chains below come from one sample, sequenced in a study of cytomegalovirus exposure and HLA in healthy donors. PCR was performed using 60 Vbeta and 13 Jbeta primers. This table comes from immunoSEQ multiplex PCR, and its TCRdb copy is limited to in-frame clones, with some not included. Here the sample spans under 200,000 clones, roughly 80% being singletons. The sample taken for sequencing was PBMCs. All receptors come from a woman aged 45-59 years in good health and CMV-seronegative.

The V call is TRBV6-5, the J call TRBJ2-7; a possible D gene is TRBD1 (5 bases). Trimming stripped 2 bases from V and 1 base from J, with 12 bases between. CDR1 and CDR2 from the germline V gene are MNHEY and SVGAGI. CDR3 length: 15 amino acids. The CDR3 region is CASSYRRARSYEQYF. CDR3 DNA: TGTGCCAGCAGTTACCGCAGGGCTAGGTCCTACGAGCAGTACTTC.

The CDR3 is CASSPSGQGNEKLFF. The CDR3 bases are TGCGCCAGCAGCCCGTCCGGGCAGGGTAATGAAAAACTGTTTTTT. The genes are TRBV5-1 and TRBJ1-4, with a tentative D call TRBD1 (5 bases). Trimming removed 4 bases from V and 4 bases from J, with 14 bases in between. The CDR3 runs 15 residues. Germline V gives CDR1 SGHRS, CDR2 YFSETQ.

The V call is TRBV11-2, the J call TRBJ2-1; 9 bases align to TRBD2. Germline CDR1 SGHAT, CDR2 FQNNGV. The length of the CDR3 is 16 residues. The ends lost 1 base at V and 8 bases at J; junction bases unmatched: 9. CDR3 DNA sequence: TGTGCCAGCAGCTTAGGGCGGGGGGGCCGAGAGGATGAGCAGTTCTTC. This translates into CASSLGRGGREDEQFF.

This chain uses TRBV15 with TRBJ2-7, with 9 nucleotides matching TRBD1. V lost 3 bases to trimming and J lost 2 bases; unmatched junction nucleotides: 2. Germline V gene sequence: CDR1 LNHNV, CDR2 YYDKDF (reference sequence). The CDR3 loop spans 14 amino acids. The CDR3 DNA reads as TGTGCCACCAGCAGCAACAGGGGGCCCTACGAGCAGTACTTC. Protein: CATSSNRGPYEQYF.

The gene calls are TRBV29-1 and TRBJ1-2, with D possibly TRBD1 on 5 matching bases. CDR1 and CDR2 (germline): SQVTM, ANQGSEA. The CDR3 covers 14 residues. V shed 4 bases and J shed 2 bases, with 14 bases lying between them. CDR3 nucleotide sequence: TGCAGCGTTGTCCAGCGGGACTCAAACTATGGCTACACCTTC. The encoded protein is CSVVQRDSNYGYTF.

The rearrangement uses TRBV7-9 and TRBJ1-3, with 7 bases that match TRBD1. Germline values: CDR1 SEHNR, CDR2 FQNEAQ (reference sequence). The J segment lost 11 bases and the V segment lost 5 bases, leaving 3 bases of the junction unmatched. The CDR3 has 11 residues. The CDR3 is CASSQGVAIYF. The CDR3 DNA is TGTGCCAGCAGCCAGGGGGTGGCCATATATTTT.

This clone has a single count. The chain links TRBV5-1 to TRBJ1-2, with TRBD1 identical over 9 bases. Germline values: CDR1 SGHRS, CDR2 YFSETQ. CDR3 size: 17 residues. J lost 6 bases, V lost 0 bases, and 12 bases had no gene match. CDR3 protein: CASSLDFGGQGIHGYTF. In nucleotides, the CDR3 is TGCGCCAGCAGCTTGGATTTTGGGGGACAGGGAATTCATGGCTACACCTTC. Full variable domain (remainder filled in from reference TRBV5-1 and TRBJ1-2): KAGVTQTPRYLIKTRGQQVTLSCSPISGHRSVSWYQQTPGQGLQFLFEYFSETQRNKGNFPGRFSGRQFSNSRSEMNVSTLELGDSALYLCASSLDFGGQGIHGYTFGSGTRLTVV.

This chain links TRBV5-8 with TRBJ2-5; D ambiguous. V was clipped by 1 base and J by 2 bases, with 6 bases between them. CDR1 SGHTS and CDR2 YDEGEE come from the germline V gene. The CDR3 has 13 residues. As DNA, the CDR3 is TGTGCCAGCAGCTTGCACAGACAAGAGACCCAGTACTTC. Amino acid sequence: CASSLHRQETQYF.

V is TRBV5-8 and J is TRBJ2-3, with D possibly being TRBD2 (7 bases). With 1 base removed from V and 1 base from J, the gap between germline ends came to 10 bases. This CDR3 comprises 15 residues. The germline gives CDR1 SGHTS, CDR2 YDEGEE. The CDR3 bases are TGTGCCAGCAGCTTGCGGCGGGGGCGCACAGATACGCAGTATTTT. Encoded protein: CASSLRRGRTDTQYF. Combining the CDR3 with reference TRBV5-8 and TRBJ2-3 gives the whole variable domain EAGVTQSPTHLIKTRGQQATLRCSPISGHTSVYWYQQALGLGLQFLLWYDEGEERNRGNFPPRFSGRQFPNYSSELNVNALELEDSALYLCASSLRRGRTDTQYFGPGTRLTVL.

The V call is TRBV28, the J call TRBJ2-5; TRBD1 agrees at 8 bases. This CDR3 spans 18 amino acids. The V and J ends lost 5 bases and 4 bases, in that order; junction bases with no gene match: 18. Germline CDR1 and CDR2: MDHEN and SYDVKM. This chain's CDR3 is CASSTILDRALGRETQYF. The CDR3 DNA follows: TGTGCCAGCAGTACAATTTTGGACAGGGCTTTGGGGAGAGAGACCCAGTACTTC.

J is TRBJ2-3 and V is TRBV5-1, with TRBD1 matching 10 bases. The germline V gene has CDR1 SGHRS and CDR2 YFSETQ. Trimming removed 3 bases from V and 5 bases from J; junction bases left unmatched: 3. This CDR3 is built from 14 residues. The CDR3 DNA reads TGCGCCAGCAGCTCGGACAGGGGGAAAGATACGCAGTATTTT. It is translated as CASSSDRGKDTQYF.

This clone was seen more than once but under ten times. The chain couples TRBV28 to TRBJ2-7; D gene ambiguous. The CDR3 runs 11 residues. V lost 6 bases and J 4 bases, leaving 7 bases between the germline ends. Germline V CDR1 and CDR2: MDHEN, SYDVKM. CDR3 in DNA: TGTGCCAGCAGCCCACAGTACGAGCAGTACTTC. Amino acid sequence: CASSPQYEQYF.

The genes are TRBV19 and TRBJ1-5; tentative D call: TRBD1 (5 bases). Trimming took 3 bases from V and 3 from J, leaving 12 bases between them. The CDR3 contains 15 residues. Germline V lookup: CDR1 LNHDA, CDR2 SQIVND (reference sequence). In DNA, the CDR3 is TGTGCCAGTAGTATTGGGGAAGGGGACAATCAGCCCCAGCATTTT. This encodes CASSIGEGDNQPQHF.

The rearrangement uses TRBV21-1 and TRBJ1-2. TRBV21-1 is classified as a pseudogene. There are 13 residues in the CDR3. In DNA form, the CDR3 reads TGTGCCAGCGGAATCTCGGACTATCGAGGCTACACCTTC. It is translated as CASGISDYRGYTF.

The chain is built from TRBV5-1 and TRBJ1-5, with 8 bases identical to TRBD1. This CDR3 region has 14 residues. V lost 1 base, J lost 5 bases, and 2 bases stayed unmatched. Germline values: CDR1 SGHRS, CDR2 YFSETQ. CDR3 loop: CASSLTGGDQPQHF. The CDR3 DNA reads TGCGCCAGCAGCTTGACAGGGGGAGATCAGCCCCAGCATTTT.

This rearrangement joins TRBV7-9 to TRBJ2-3; 9 bases map to TRBD2. The junction had 9 bases not matched to a gene; V was cut back by 1 base and J by 7 bases. The CDR3 consists of 16 residues. Germline CDR1 reads SEHNR; CDR2 reads FQNEAQ (reference sequence). The CDR3 here is CASSLGSGGRLYTQYF. CDR3 sequence (DNA): TGTGCCAGCAGCTTAGGAAGCGGGGGGCGACTTTATACGCAGTATTTT.

CDR3 sequence reads: CASTPGQRYGYTF. The CDR3 DNA reads as TGTGCCAGCACTCCAGGGCAAAGGTATGGCTACACCTTC. The chain is built from TRBV28 and TRBJ1-2; possibly TRBD1 for D (5 bases). V was clipped by 7 bases and J by 5 bases, with 14 bases between them. CDR1 and CDR2 (germline): MDHEN, SYDVKM. The CDR3 extends over 13 amino acids.

V is TRBV5-4 and J is TRBJ2-3, with 8 bases that match TRBD2. Looked up from germline, CDR1 is SGHNT and CDR2 is YYREEE (reference sequence). V was pared by 4 bases and J by 11 bases, with 12 bases of the junction left unmatched. The CDR3 spans 14 residues. CDR3 amino acids: CASSLIGGGVGQYF. Written as DNA, the CDR3 is TGTGCCAGCAGCCTGATCGGGGGGGGAGTTGGGCAGTATTTT.

This chain connects TRBV28 to TRBJ2-5; D not resolved. Germline CDR1 is MDHEN and CDR2 is SYDVKM. The CDR3 extends over 15 amino acids. Trimming took off 3 bases at V and 7 bases at J, with 18 bases between the two ends. The CDR3 reads CASSFPTGIVGTQYF. CDR3 in DNA: TGTGCCAGCAGTTTCCCGACTGGAATCGTGGGGACCCAGTACTTC.

The chain is built from TRBV7-3 and TRBJ1-3; 8 bases map to TRBD1. Germline V gene sequence: CDR1 SGHTA, CDR2 FQGTGA. This CDR3 is built from 15 residues. The J segment lost 1 base and the V segment lost 1 base, leaving 0 bases of the junction unmatched. The CDR3 sequence is CASSLRQGSGNTIYF. The CDR3 DNA sequence: TGTGCCAGCAGCTTAAGACAGGGGTCTGGAAACACCATATATTTT.

This clone was found once. The V and J genes are TRBV7-3 and TRBJ2-1; TRBD2 matches at 8 bases. The CDR3 has 13 amino acids. The junction had 4 bases not matched to a gene; V was cut back by 5 bases and J by 7 bases. The germline V gene has CDR1 SGHTA and CDR2 FQGTGA. DNA for the CDR3: TGTGCCAGCAGCGTAGCGGGATTGAATGAGCAGTTCTTC. As protein: CASSVAGLNEQFF.

The J gene is TRBJ1-2, the V gene TRBV28; 8 nucleotides align to TRBD1. The germline V gene encodes CDR1 MDHEN and CDR2 SYDVKM. The CDR3 has 16 amino acids. Trimming cost V 5 bases and J 4 bases; bases outside gene matches: 12. The CDR3, as DNA: TGTGCCAGCAGTGGGCGAACCCGGACAGGGACCTATGGCTACACCTTC. It codes for CASSGRTRTGTYGYTF.

The chain links TRBV4-1 to TRBJ2-5, with TRBD2 identical over 9 bases. With the DNA end fitting TRBJ2-7 better, the J assignment may be wrong. CDR1 is MGHRA and CDR2 is YSYEKL in the germline V gene. This CDR3 contains 15 residues. CDR3 nucleotides: TGCGCCAGCAGCCAAGATAGCGGGGGAAACTACGAGCAGTACTTC. Its translation: CASSQDSGGNYEQYF.

The rearrangement uses TRBV28 and TRBJ2-7, with 11 bases identical to TRBD1. CDR1 is MDHEN, CDR2 SYDVKM, per germline. The CDR3 runs to 15 residues. Trimming at V came to 5 bases and at J to 0 bases, leaving 3 bases not matched to a gene. The CDR3 DNA reads TGTGCCAGCAGTGGGGGACAGGGGGGCTCCTACGAGCAGTACTTC. This translates into CASSGGQGGSYEQYF.

This sequence joins TRBV5-6 and TRBJ2-1; TRBD2 aligns across 7 bases. CDR1 is SGHDT and CDR2 is YYEEEE in the germline V gene. V was pared by 6 bases and J by 0 bases, with 15 bases of the junction left unmatched. The CDR3 has 18 residues. CDR3 protein: CASTAPPDGGSSYNEQFF. Written as DNA, the CDR3 is TGTGCCAGCACCGCCCCCCCGGACGGGGGGAGCTCCTACAATGAGCAGTTCTTC.

V and J are TRBV7-3 and TRBJ2-1; 12 positions agree with TRBD2. Germline CDR1 reads SGHTA; CDR2 reads FQGTGA. V shed 1 base, J shed 4 bases, and the junction held 2 bases outside the gene matches. CDR3 length equals 16 residues. CDR3 sequence reads: CASSLSGTSGYNEQFF. The CDR3 region has the DNA TGTGCCAGCAGCTTAAGCGGGACTAGCGGGTACAATGAGCAGTTCTTC. The full variable domain, in which reference TRBV7-3 and TRBJ2-1 provide the parts outside the CDR3, is GAGVSQTPSNKVTEKGKYVELRCDPISGHTALYWYRQSLGQGPEFLIYFQGTGAADDSGLPNDRFFAVRPEGSVSTLKIQRTERGDSAVYLCASSLSGTSGYNEQFFGPGTRLTVL.

This clone was observed a handful of times. The gene calls are TRBV7-8 and TRBJ2-2; 8 nucleotides match TRBD1. V was clipped by 6 bases and J by 2 bases; unmatched bases: 14. The CDR3 loop spans 18 amino acids. The germline CDR1 and CDR2 sequences are SGHVS and FQNEAQ. The CDR3 nucleotides read TGTGCCAGCAGGAGGAAACCAGGGGGCGCAATCAACACCGGGGAGCTGTTTTTT. It yields the protein CASRRKPGGAINTGELFF.

The CDR3 DNA sequence: TGTGCCAGCAGGCCCACGAGGGGGACAGGGGTCCACGAGCAGTACTTC. It is translated as CASRPTRGTGVHEQYF. The J gene is TRBJ2-7, the V gene TRBV11-2; 10 bases line up with TRBD1. The V and J ends lost 6 bases and 5 bases, in that order; junction bases with no gene match: 13. Germline CDR1 SGHAT, CDR2 FQNNGV. The CDR3 has 16 residues.

This clone turned up a few times. This chain joins TRBV9 and TRBJ1-1; D gene uncertain. Looked up from germline, CDR1 is SGDLS and CDR2 is YYNGEE. Trimming shortened V by 2 bases and J by 5 bases, and 16 bases separated the two germline ends. The CDR3 has 15 residues. The DNA for the CDR3 is TGTGCCAGCAGCGTGGATGGGTCCCACTATACTGAAGCTTTCTTT. It is translated as CASSVDGSHYTEAFF.

This rearrangement joins TRBV11-2 to TRBJ1-6, with D perhaps TRBD1 (5 bases). The germline V gene encodes CDR1 SGHAT and CDR2 FQNNGV. V lost 8 bases to trimming and J lost 7 bases, with 18 bases between them. The CDR3 spans 15 residues. CDR3 sequence (DNA): TGTGCCAGCTCATTCGGGGGGAATTTGAATTCACCCCTCCACTTT. Encoded protein: CASSFGGNLNSPLHF.